This T cell receptor beta chain was found in a study of Ad26.COV2.S vaccination and SARS-CoV-2 variants. Study-wide context: Dosing was one shot or two shots 56 days apart.

Whole-study results and caveats: Vaccine recipients and placebo recipients showed similar non-spike TCR breadth.

Treatment reported: some 20 received Ad26.COV2.S at low or high dose, single or two shots; 5 received placebo; per-sample allocation not given. It was on day 63 after the first vaccine or placebo injection that samples were taken. SARS-CoV-2 spike from the Wuhan strain was encoded by the vaccine, an Ad26 vector. The method was immunoSEQ multiplex PCR; TCRdb's version includes in-frame clones alone and lacks a portion of them. The sample lists fewer than 400,000 clones; 85% to 90% were seen once. In regard to this clone: Its target is not known.

Per the germline V gene, CDR1 is SGHTA and CDR2 is FQGNSA. The CDR3 sequence is 14 residues long. V shed 3 bases and J shed 5 bases, with 13 bases lying between them. The V call is TRBV7-2, the J call TRBJ1-2; the D gene is possibly TRBD1 (6 bases). This sequence was found in a person between 18 and 65 years old who received the Ad26.COV2.S COVID-19 vaccine or a placebo. Sequenced material: peripheral blood, taken in a trial of Ad26.COV2.S vaccine versus placebo. The DNA of the CDR3 is TGTGCCAGCAGCTTGTACAGGGATCCGTATGGCTACACCTTC. Protein sequence: CASSLYRDPYGYTF.